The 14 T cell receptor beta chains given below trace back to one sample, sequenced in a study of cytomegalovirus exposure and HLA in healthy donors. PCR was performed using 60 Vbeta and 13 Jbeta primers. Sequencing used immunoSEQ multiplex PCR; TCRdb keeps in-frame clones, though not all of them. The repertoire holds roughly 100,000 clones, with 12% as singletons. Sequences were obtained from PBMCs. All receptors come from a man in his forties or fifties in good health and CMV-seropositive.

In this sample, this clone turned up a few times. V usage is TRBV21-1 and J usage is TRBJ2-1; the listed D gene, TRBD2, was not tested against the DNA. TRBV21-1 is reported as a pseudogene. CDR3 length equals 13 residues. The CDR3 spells CASQVRGRVEQFF. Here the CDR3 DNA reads TGTGCCAGCCAAGTGAGGGGGAGGGTTGAGCAGTTCTTC.

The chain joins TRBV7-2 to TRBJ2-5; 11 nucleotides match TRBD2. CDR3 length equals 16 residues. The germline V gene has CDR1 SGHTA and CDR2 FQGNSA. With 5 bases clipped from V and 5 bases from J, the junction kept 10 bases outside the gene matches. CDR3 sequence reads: CASSPTSGRRGETQYF. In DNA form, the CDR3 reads TGTGCCAGCAGCCCCACTAGCGGGAGAAGGGGGGAGACCCAGTACTTC. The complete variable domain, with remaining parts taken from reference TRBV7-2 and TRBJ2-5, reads GAGVSQSPSNKVTEKGKDVELRCDPISGHTALYWYRQSLGQGLEFLIYFQGNSAPDKSGLPSDRFSAERTGGSVSTLTIQRTQQEDSAVYLCASSPTSGRRGETQYFGPGTRLLVL.

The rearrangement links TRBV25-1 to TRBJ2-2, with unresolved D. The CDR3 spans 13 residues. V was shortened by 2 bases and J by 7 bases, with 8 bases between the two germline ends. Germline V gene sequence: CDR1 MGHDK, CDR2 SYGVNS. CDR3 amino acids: CASSERGVGELFF. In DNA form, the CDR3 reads TGTGCCAGCAGTGAACGAGGTGTCGGGGAGCTGTTTTTT.

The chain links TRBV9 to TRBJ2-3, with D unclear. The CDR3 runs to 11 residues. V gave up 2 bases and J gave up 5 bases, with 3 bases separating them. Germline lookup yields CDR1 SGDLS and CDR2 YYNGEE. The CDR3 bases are TGTGCCAGCAGCGTCCGAGATACGCAGTATTTT. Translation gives CASSVRDTQYF.

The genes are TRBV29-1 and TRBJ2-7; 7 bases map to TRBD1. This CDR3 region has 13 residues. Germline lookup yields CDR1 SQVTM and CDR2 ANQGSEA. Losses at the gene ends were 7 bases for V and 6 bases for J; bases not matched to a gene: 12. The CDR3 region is CSGGDRDPIEQYF. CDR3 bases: TGCAGCGGGGGAGACAGGGATCCTATCGAGCAGTACTTC.

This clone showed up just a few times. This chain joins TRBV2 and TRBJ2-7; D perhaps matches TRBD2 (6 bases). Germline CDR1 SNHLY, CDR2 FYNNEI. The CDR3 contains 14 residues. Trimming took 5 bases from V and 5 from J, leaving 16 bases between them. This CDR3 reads CASSYGTPQDEQYF. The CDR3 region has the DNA TGTGCCAGCAGTTACGGGACTCCTCAGGACGAGCAGTACTTC. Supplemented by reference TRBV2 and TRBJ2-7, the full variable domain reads EPEVTQTPSHQVTQMGQEVILRCVPISNHLYFYWYRQILGQKVEFLVSFYNNEISEKSEIFDDQFSVERPDGSNFTLKIRSTKLEDSAMYFCASSYGTPQDEQYFGPGTRLTVT.

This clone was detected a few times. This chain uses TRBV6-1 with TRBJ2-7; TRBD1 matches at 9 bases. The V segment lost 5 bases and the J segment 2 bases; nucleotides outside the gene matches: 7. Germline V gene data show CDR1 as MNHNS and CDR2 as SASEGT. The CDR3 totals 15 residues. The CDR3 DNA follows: TGTGCCAGCAGTACCCGGACAGGGGTGGCCTACGAGCAGTACTTC. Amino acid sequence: CASSTRTGVAYEQYF.

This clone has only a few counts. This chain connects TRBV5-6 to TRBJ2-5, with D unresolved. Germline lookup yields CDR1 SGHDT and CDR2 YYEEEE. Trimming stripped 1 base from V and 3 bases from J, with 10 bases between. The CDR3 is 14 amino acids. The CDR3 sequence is CASSLFGPKETQYF. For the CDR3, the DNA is TGTGCCAGCAGCTTGTTTGGGCCAAAAGAGACCCAGTACTTC.

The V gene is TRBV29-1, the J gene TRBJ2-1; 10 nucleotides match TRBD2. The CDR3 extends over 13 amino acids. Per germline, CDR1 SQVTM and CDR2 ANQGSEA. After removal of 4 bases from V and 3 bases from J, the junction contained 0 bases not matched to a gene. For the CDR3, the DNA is TGCAGCGTTGGGACTAGCGGCTACAATGAGCAGTTCTTC. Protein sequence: CSVGTSGYNEQFF.

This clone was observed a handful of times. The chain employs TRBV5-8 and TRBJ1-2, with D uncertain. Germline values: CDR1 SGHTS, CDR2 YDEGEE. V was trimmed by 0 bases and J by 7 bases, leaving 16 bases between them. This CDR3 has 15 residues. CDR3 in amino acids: CASSLGGSVTRGYTF. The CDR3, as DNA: TGTGCCAGCAGCTTGGGAGGGTCGGTGACTCGTGGCTACACCTTC.

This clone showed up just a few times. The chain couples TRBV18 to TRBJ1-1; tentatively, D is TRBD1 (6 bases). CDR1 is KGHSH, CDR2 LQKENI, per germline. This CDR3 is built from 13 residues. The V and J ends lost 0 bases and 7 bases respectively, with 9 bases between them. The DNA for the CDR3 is TGTGCCAGCTCACCACCGAGCAGGGGTGAAGCTTTCTTT. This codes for CASSPPSRGEAFF. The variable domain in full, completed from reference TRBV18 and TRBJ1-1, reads NAGVMQNPRHLVRRRGQEARLRCSPMKGHSHVYWYRQLPEEGLKFMVYLQKENIIDESGMPKERFSAEFPKEGPSILRIQQVVRGDSAAYFCASSPPSRGEAFFGQGTRLTVV.

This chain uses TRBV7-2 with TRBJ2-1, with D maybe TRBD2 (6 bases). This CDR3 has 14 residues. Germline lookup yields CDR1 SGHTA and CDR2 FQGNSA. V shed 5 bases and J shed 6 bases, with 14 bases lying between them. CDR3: CASSISGRGNEQFF. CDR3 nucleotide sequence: TGTGCCAGCAGCATTTCAGGGCGGGGCAATGAGCAGTTCTTC.

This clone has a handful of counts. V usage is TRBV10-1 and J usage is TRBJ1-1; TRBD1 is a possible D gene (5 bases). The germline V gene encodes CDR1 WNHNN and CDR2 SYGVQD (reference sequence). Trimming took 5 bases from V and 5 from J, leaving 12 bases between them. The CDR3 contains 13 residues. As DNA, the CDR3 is TGCGCCAGCAGTTTGTCGGGGGAGACTGAAGCTTTCTTT. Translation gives CASSLSGETEAFF.

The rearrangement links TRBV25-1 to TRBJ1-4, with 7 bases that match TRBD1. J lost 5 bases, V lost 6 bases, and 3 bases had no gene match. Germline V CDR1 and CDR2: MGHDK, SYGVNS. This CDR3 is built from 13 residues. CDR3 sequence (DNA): TGTGCCAGCAGGGTGACAGGGAATGAAAAACTGTTTTTT. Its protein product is CASRVTGNEKLFF.